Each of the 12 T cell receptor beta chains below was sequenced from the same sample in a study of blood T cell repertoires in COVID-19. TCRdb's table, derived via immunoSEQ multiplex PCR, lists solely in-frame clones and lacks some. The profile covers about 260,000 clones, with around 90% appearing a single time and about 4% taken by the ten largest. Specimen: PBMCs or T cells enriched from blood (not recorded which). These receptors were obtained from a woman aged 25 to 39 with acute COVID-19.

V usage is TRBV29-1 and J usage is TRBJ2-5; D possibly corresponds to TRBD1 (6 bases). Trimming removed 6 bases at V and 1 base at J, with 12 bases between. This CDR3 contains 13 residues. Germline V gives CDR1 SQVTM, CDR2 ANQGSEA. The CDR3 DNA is TGCAGCGTAGAGGGACAACCCCAAGAGACCCAGTACTTC. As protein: CSVEGQPQETQYF.

The CDR3 spells CASSNPGQDLTDTQYF. CDR3 sequence (DNA): TGTGCCAGCAGCAACCCGGGACAGGATCTCACAGATACGCAGTATTTT. The rearrangement uses TRBV21-1 and TRBJ2-3; TRBD1, as called in the table, went unchecked against the DNA. TRBV21-1 is a pseudogene. The CDR3 sequence is 16 residues long.

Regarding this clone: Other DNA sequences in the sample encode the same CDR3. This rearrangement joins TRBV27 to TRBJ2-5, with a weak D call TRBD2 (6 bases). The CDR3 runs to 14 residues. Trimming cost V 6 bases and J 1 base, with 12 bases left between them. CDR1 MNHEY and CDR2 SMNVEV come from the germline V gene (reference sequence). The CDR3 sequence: CASSPPGAQETQYF. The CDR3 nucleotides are TGTGCCAGCAGCCCCCCGGGAGCCCAAGAGACCCAGTACTTC.

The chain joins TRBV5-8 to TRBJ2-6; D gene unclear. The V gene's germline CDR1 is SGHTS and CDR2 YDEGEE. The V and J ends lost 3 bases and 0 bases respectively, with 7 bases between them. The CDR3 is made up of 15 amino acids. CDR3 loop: CASSYLSSGANVLTF. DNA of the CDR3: TGTGCCAGCAGCTATTTGAGCTCTGGGGCCAACGTCCTGACTTTC.

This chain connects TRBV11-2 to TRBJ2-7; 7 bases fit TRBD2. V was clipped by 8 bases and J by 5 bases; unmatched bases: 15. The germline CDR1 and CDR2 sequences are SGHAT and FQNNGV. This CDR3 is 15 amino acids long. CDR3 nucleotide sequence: TGTGCCAGCTATCATTACGGAATGGGAGGGAACGAGCAGTACTTC. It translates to CASYHYGMGGNEQYF.

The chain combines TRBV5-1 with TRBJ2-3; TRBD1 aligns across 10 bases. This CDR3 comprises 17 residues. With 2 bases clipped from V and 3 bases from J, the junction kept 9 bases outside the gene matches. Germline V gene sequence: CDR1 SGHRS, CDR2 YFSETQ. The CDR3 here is CASSLRGQGLGTDTQYF. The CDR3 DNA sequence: TGCGCCAGCAGCTTACGGGGACAGGGGTTAGGAACAGATACGCAGTATTTT.

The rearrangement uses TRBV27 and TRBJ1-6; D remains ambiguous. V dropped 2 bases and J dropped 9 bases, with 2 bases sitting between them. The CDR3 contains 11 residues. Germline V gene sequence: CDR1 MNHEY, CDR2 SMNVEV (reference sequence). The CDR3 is CASSLLSPLHF. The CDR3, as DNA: TGTGCCAGCAGTTTACTTTCACCCCTCCACTTT.

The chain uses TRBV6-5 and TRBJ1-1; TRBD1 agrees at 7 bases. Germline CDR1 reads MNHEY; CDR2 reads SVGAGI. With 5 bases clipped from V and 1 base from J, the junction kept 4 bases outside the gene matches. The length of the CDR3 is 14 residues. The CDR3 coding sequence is TGTGCCAGCAGTCCCGGGACAGAGAACACTGAAGCTTTCTTT. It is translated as CASSPGTENTEAFF.

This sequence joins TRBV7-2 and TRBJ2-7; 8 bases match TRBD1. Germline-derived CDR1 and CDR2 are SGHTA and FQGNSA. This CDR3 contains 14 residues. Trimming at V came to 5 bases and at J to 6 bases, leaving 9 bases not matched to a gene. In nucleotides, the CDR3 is TGTGCCAGCAGCACTACTGGGACAGGTCTCGAGCAGTACTTC. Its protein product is CASSTTGTGLEQYF. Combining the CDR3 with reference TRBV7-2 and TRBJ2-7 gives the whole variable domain GAGVSQSPSNKVTEKGKDVELRCDPISGHTALYWYRQSLGQGLEFLIYFQGNSAPDKSGLPSDRFSAERTGGSVSTLTIQRTQQEDSAVYLCASSTTGTGLEQYFGPGTRLTVT.

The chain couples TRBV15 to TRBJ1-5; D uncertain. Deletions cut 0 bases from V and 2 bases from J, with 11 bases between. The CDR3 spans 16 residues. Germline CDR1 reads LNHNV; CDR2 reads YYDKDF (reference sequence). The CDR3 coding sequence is TGTGCCACCAGCAGAGATCGGGTTGGAGGCAATCAGCCCCAGCATTTT. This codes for CATSRDRVGGNQPQHF.

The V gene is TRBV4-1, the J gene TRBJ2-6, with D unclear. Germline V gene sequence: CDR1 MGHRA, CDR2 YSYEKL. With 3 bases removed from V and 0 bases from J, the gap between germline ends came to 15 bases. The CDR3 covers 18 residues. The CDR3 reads CASSQAWARDSGANVLTF. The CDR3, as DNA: TGCGCCAGCAGCCAGGCTTGGGCGAGAGACTCTGGGGCCAACGTCCTGACTTTC.

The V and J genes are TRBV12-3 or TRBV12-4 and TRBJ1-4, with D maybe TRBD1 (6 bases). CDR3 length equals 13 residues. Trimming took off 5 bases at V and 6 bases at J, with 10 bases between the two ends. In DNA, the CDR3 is TGTGCCAGCAGTACAGGGATGGATGAAAAACTGTTTTTT. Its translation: CASSTGMDEKLFF.